This T cell receptor beta chain is from a study of T cell repertoires in cytomegalovirus infection. The overall study: CMV infection together with matching HLA type was indicated by public TCR beta signatures. Study results and limitations: What dominated the ex vivo response were HLA-C-restricted CMV-specific TCR beta clonotypes. The study identified carriers of CMV plus the relevant HLA from cumulative public TCR beta family frequency.

Each CDR3 protein gets one entry after TCRdb re-called the reads with MiXCR. Among around 440,000 distinct CDR3 sequences listed, approximately 10% were seen once. This CDR3 has 16 residues. CDR1 is SQVTM and CDR2 is ANQGSEA in the germline V gene. V gave up 4 bases and J gave up 2 bases, with 21 bases separating them. In regard to this clonotype: What it binds is not known.

The sequenced material came from PBMCs. This rearrangement joins TRBV29-1 to TRBJ2-7; D remains ambiguous. The sequence derives from a human donor in good health (CMV status not recorded). Some clones in this sample may be carry-over from other donors' samples. The CDR3, as DNA: TGCAGCGTTGTCCTGTCGTCCTCTTCTGGGACCTACGAGCAGTACTTC. This gives the protein CSVVLSSSSGTYEQYF.